This is a list of T cell receptor beta chains from one sample in a study of radiation and T cells in renal cell carcinoma. TCRdb's copy holds only in-frame clones and misses some; the assay was immunoSEQ multiplex PCR. The table has 150,000 or so clones, 88% seen once; the top ten hold about 4.3%. The starting material was blood, obtained from a patient whose treatment included radiotherapy and nephrectomy. These receptors originate from a woman aged 70-85 years with renal cell carcinoma. Both conserved end residues are part of each CDR3. Each record gives: clone size, J gene, D gene, V gene, CDR3 length, CDR3 protein, CDR3 DNA. A D gene is named only where the DNA matches it firmly. Clone size is shown for a subset of rows, as once, few, many or a class of expanded clone.

NA	TRBJ2-7	NA	TRBV29-1	13	CSVEGTNHYEQYF	TGCAGCGTTGAAGGGACTAATCACTACGAGCAGTACTTC
NA	TRBJ2-5	TRBD1	TRBV7-6	14	CASSAGTGVETQYF	TGTGCCAGCAGCGCCGGGACAGGGGTCGAGACCCAGTACTTC
NA	TRBJ2-7	NA	TRBV4-2	19	CASSQDLSYRVGEWYEQYF	TGTGCCAGCAGCCAAGATCTTAGTTATCGCGTCGGGGAGTGGTACGAGCAGTACTTC
NA	TRBJ2-7	TRBD1	TRBV6-5	15	CASRPPGDRAAEQYF	TGTGCCAGCAGGCCGCCCGGGGACAGGGCCGCCGAGCAGTACTTC
NA	TRBJ1-1	NA	TRBV2	12	CASRGQGSSAFF	TGTGCCAGCAGAGGGCAGGGCTCTTCAGCTTTCTTT
NA	TRBJ2-3	NA	TRBV5-4	14	CASSPDRGRDTQYF	TGTGCCAGCAGCCCCGACCGGGGGCGGGATACGCAGTATTTT
NA	TRBJ2-4	NA	TRBV9	16	CASSVEARLAKNIQYF	TGTGCCAGCAGCGTAGAGGCCCGGTTAGCCAAAAACATTCAGTACTTC
NA	TRBJ2-2	NA	TRBV27	15	CASSDLRGGTGELFF	TGTGCCAGCAGTGATCTGAGGGGCGGTACCGGGGAGCTGTTTTTT
NA	TRBJ1-2	NA	TRBV18	13	CASSPDFLGGYTF	TGTGCCAGCTCACCAGACTTCCTAGGTGGCTACACCTTC
NA	TRBJ2-3	NA	TRBV2	13	CASSDGYTDTQYF	TGTGCCAGCAGTGACGGCTACACAGATACGCAGTATTTT
NA	TRBJ1-1	NA	TRBV4-3	14	CASSQETANTEAFF	TGCGCCAGCAGCCAAGAGACAGCGAACACTGAAGCTTTCTTT
NA	TRBJ2-1	NA	TRBV5-1	15	CASSLEVGGRNEQFF	TGCGCCAGCAGCTTGGAGGTGGGGGGCAGGAATGAGCAGTTCTTC
few	TRBJ1-4	NA	TRBV2	13	CASSGQSNEKLFF	TGTGCCAGCAGTGGACAGTCTAATGAAAAACTGTTTTTT
few	TRBJ1-1	NA	TRBV6-1	14	CASSDGVKISEAFF	TGTGCCAGCAGTGATGGCGTCAAGATCTCTGAAGCTTTCTTT
NA	TRBJ1-1	TRBD1	TRBV7-2	15	CASSLSAGGNTEAFF	TGTGCCAGCAGCTTATCGGCAGGGGGCAACACTGAAGCTTTCTTT
NA	TRBJ1-6	TRBD1	TRBV28	14	CASTPGQGNSPLHF	TGTGCCAGCACCCCGGGACAGGGCAATTCACCCCTCCACTTT
NA	TRBJ1-2	NA	TRBV15	14	CATSRDITGLGYTF	TGTGCCACCAGCAGAGATATAACAGGGTTAGGCTACACCTTC
NA	TRBJ2-2	NA	TRBV5-8	14	CASSFKGPTGELFF	TGTGCCAGCAGCTTTAAGGGTCCCACCGGGGAGCTGTTTTTT
NA	TRBJ1-2	NA	TRBV29-1	10	CSVLRDHYTF	TGCAGCGTCCTCAGGGATCACTACACCTTC
once	TRBJ1-2	NA	TRBV6-1	14	CASSEGGGSSGYTF	TGTGCCAGCAGTGAAGGTGGCGGATCGAGTGGCTACACCTTC
NA	TRBJ2-7	NA	TRBV5-1	15	CASSLTGSGGYEQYF	TGCGCCAGCAGCTTGACAGGATCCGGAGGCTACGAGCAGTACTTC
once	TRBJ1-2	NA	TRBV6-1	15	CASRATDNLVMGYTF	TGTGCCAGCAGGGCTACCGACAACCTTGTTATGGGCTACACCTTC
NA	TRBJ2-1	NA	TRBV28	16	CASSLIGQIIYNEQFF	TGTGCCAGCAGTTTGATTGGACAGATAATTTACAATGAGCAGTTCTTC
NA	TRBJ2-7	TRBD1	TRBV28	16	CASSWERRGPSYEQYF	TGTGCCAGCAGTTGGGAGAGAAGGGGGCCCTCCTACGAGCAGTACTTC
NA	TRBJ1-4	TRBD1	TRBV19	15	CASSTHRGTNEKLFF	TGTGCCAGTAGTACGCACAGGGGGACTAATGAAAAACTGTTTTTT
NA	TRBJ1-6	TRBD1	TRBV7-9	15	CASSLVGQGNSPLHF	TGTGCCAGCAGCTTGGTGGGACAGGGGAATTCACCCCTCCACTTT
NA	TRBJ2-5	NA	TRBV6-6	13	CASSPPGKETQYF	TGTGCCAGCAGCCCTCCGGGGAAAGAGACCCAGTACTTC
NA	TRBJ2-7	NA	TRBV5-4	15	CASSFQGDSVAKQYF	TGTGCCAGCAGCTTTCAGGGGGACTCCGTGGCCAAGCAGTACTTC
NA	TRBJ1-2	NA	TRBV4-3	15	CASSQDLGGVHGYTF	TGCGCCAGCAGCCAAGATTTGGGAGGAGTCCATGGCTACACCTTC
NA	TRBJ2-1	TRBD1	TRBV19	14	CASSIGDSYNEQFF	TGTGCCAGTAGTATAGGGGACAGTTACAATGAGCAGTTCTTC